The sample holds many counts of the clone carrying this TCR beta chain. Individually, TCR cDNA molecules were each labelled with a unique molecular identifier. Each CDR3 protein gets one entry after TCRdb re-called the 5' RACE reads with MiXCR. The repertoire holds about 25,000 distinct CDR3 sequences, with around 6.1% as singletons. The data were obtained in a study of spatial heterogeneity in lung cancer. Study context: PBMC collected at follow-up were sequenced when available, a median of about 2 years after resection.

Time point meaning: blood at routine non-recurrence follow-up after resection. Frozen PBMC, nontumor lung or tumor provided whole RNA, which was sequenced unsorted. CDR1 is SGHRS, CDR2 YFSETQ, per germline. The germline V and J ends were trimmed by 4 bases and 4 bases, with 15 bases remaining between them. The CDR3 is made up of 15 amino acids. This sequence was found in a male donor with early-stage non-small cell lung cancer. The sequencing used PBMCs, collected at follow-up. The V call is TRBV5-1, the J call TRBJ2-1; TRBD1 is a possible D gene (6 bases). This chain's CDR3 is CASSPNEDSYNEQFF. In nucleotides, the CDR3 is TGCGCCAGCAGCCCGAATGAGGACAGTTACAATGAGCAGTTCTTC. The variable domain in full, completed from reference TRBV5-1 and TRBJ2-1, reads KAGVTQTPRYLIKTRGQQVTLSCSPISGHRSVSWYQQTPGQGLQFLFEYFSETQRNKGNFPGRFSGRQFSNSRSEMNVSTLELGDSALYLCASSPNEDSYNEQFFGPGTRLTVL.